This T cell receptor (beta chain) was found in a study of T cell repertoires in cytomegalovirus infection. A note on this clonotype: As yet, its antigen is unknown.

This CDR3 spans 16 amino acids. In germline, CDR1 is SEHNR, CDR2 FQNEAQ (reference sequence). J lost 9 bases, V lost 0 bases, and 10 bases had no gene match. General observations from the study: Public TCR beta family frequency separated CMV-and-HLA carriers, including in an independent cohort. Ex vivo, HLA-C-restricted CMV-specific TCR beta clonotypes prevailed over the rest of the response.

TCRdb ran MiXCR on the reads and lists one entry per CDR3 protein. The sample shows about 770,000 distinct CDR3 sequences, 25% to 35% of them seen only once. Source: cultured CD8+ T cells from PBMCs, taken from culture after CMV antigen stimulation. The rearrangement links TRBV7-9 to TRBJ2-1, with 8 bases matching TRBD2. This TCR derives from a human donor in good health (CMV status not recorded). Some clones in this sample may be carry-over from other donors' samples. CDR3 residues: CASSLARGTRSGEQFF. The CDR3 bases are TGTGCCAGCAGCTTAGCGAGAGGGACTAGATCCGGTGAGCAGTTCTTC. The full variable domain, its missing parts supplied by reference TRBV7-9 and TRBJ2-1, is DTGVSQNPRHKITKRGQNVTFRCDPISEHNRLYWYRQTLGQGPEFLTYFQNEAQLEKSRLLSDRFSAERPKGSFSTLEIQRTEQGDSAMYLCASSLARGTRSGEQFFGPGTRLTVL.